A selection of T cell receptor beta chains follows, all from one sample in a study of response to subunit inactivated influenza vaccine. TCRdb independently ran MiXCR on the RT-PCR reads; one entry per CDR3 protein. The table lists hundreds of thousands of distinct CDR3 sequences, more than 15% of them singletons. Source: PBMCs from blood, taken less than 13 days after vaccination. The receptors stem from a man aged 50 or older who received an inactivated influenza vaccine. The CDR3 runs from the conserved cysteine through the conserved F or W. The D gene is left open where the match is weak. Expanded clones get a size class; other rows say once, few or many, or leave the size out.

CDR3: CSAVQKQPPNTEAFF; DNA: TGCAGTGCTGTACAGAAGCAACCTCCGAACACTGAAGCTTTCTTT; size: -; J: TRBJ1-1; V: TRBV20-1; D: -
CDR3: CASSLSGTDTEAFF; DNA: TGTGCCAGCAGCTTATCAGGGACGGACACTGAAGCTTTCTTT; size: -; J: TRBJ1-1; V: TRBV7-9; D: -
CDR3: CASSLAGVLGSYNEQFF; DNA: TGTGCCAGCAGTTTAGCGGGGGTACTAGGCTCCTACAATGAGCAGTTCTTC; size: -; J: TRBJ2-1; V: TRBV12-3/TRBV12-4; D: -
CDR3: CASSPPMISHEQFF; DNA: TGTGCCAGCAGCCCCCCTATGATAAGCCATGAGCAGTTCTTC; size: -; J: TRBJ2-1; V: TRBV11-2; D: -
CDR3: CASWTGGTEAFF; DNA: TGTGCCAGCTGGACAGGGGGCACTGAAGCTTTCTTT; size: -; J: TRBJ1-1; V: TRBV12-3/TRBV12-4; D: TRBD1
CDR3: CASSLTGGGDNEQFF; DNA: TGCGCCAGCAGCTTGACCGGCGGGGGGGACAATGAGCAGTTCTTC; size: -; J: TRBJ2-1; V: TRBV5-1; D: TRBD2
CDR3: CASSPFRRTYEQYF; DNA: TGTGCCAGCAGCCCCTTCCGACGGACCTACGAGCAGTACTTC; size: -; J: TRBJ2-7; V: TRBV7-2; D: -
CDR3: CAISDPFTTTGAFF; DNA: TGTGCCATCAGTGACCCTTTTACCACAACTGGGGCTTTCTTT; size: -; J: TRBJ1-1; V: TRBV10-3; D: -
CDR3: CSASGGGARYYGYTF; DNA: TGCAGTGCTAGTGGCGGGGGGGCGCGGTACTATGGCTACACCTTC; size: -; J: TRBJ1-2; V: TRBV20-1; D: -
CDR3: CASSQELASGQETQYF; DNA: TGCGCCAGCAGCCAAGAGTTGGCTAGCGGCCAAGAGACCCAGTACTTC; size: -; J: TRBJ2-5; V: TRBV4-3; D: TRBD2
CDR3: CASSLGTALSSGANVLTF; DNA: TGCGCCAGCAGCTTGGGGACAGCCCTTAGCTCTGGGGCCAACGTCCTGACTTTC; size: many; J: TRBJ2-6; V: TRBV5-1; D: -
CDR3: CSASSLTYEQYF; DNA: TGCAGTGCCAGCTCCCTCACCTACGAGCAGTACTTC; size: few; J: TRBJ2-7; V: TRBV20-1; D: -
CDR3: CASRIGTSGGEQFF; DNA: TGTGCCAGCAGAATAGGGACCAGCGGAGGGGAGCAGTTCTTC; size: -; J: TRBJ2-1; V: TRBV2; D: -
CDR3: CSTRSRGLETQYF; DNA: TGCAGCACCCGATCCAGGGGGCTAGAGACCCAGTACTTC; size: -; J: TRBJ2-5; V: TRBV29-1; D: TRBD1
CDR3: CASSLSGLPNEQFF; DNA: TGTGCCAGCAGCTTATCAGGACTCCCCAATGAGCAGTTCTTC; size: many; J: TRBJ2-1; V: TRBV13; D: -
CDR3: CASSQGQRYGYTF; DNA: TGCGCCAGCAGCCAAGGGCAGAGATATGGCTACACCTTC; size: many; J: TRBJ1-2; V: TRBV4-3; D: -
CDR3: CSARDRGRPNQPQHF; DNA: TGCAGTGCTAGAGATCGAGGCAGACCCAATCAGCCCCAGCATTTT; size: many; J: TRBJ1-5; V: TRBV20-1; D: -
CDR3: CASSQVQAGEQYF; DNA: TGCGCCAGCAGCCAAGTCCAGGCTGGGGAGCAGTACTTC; size: -; J: TRBJ2-7; V: TRBV4-3; D: -
CDR3: CASSPPRLAGVLPRTDTQYF; DNA: TGTGCCAGCAGCCCACCGAGGCTAGCGGGAGTCTTACCCCGCACAGATACGCAGTATTTT; size: -; J: TRBJ2-3; V: TRBV4-2; D: TRBD2
CDR3: CASSLLRVGEQFF; DNA: TGTGCCAGCAGTTTACTGAGGGTCGGGGAGCAGTTCTTC; size: many; J: TRBJ2-1; V: TRBV28; D: -
CDR3: CASSQDGAANYGYTF; DNA: TGCGCCAGCAGCCAGGACGGAGCCGCTAACTATGGCTACACCTTC; size: many; J: TRBJ1-2; V: TRBV5-1; D: -
CDR3: CASSAVTGNLEAFF; DNA: TGCGCCAGCAGCGCTGTAACAGGGAACCTTGAAGCTTTCTTT; size: few; J: TRBJ1-1; V: TRBV5-1; D: -
CDR3: CASNTPPRDGRSYTF; DNA: TGTGCCAGCAATACTCCACCTAGGGACGGGAGAAGCTACACCTTC; size: -; J: TRBJ1-2; V: TRBV2; D: -
CDR3: CASSPSNRGSYEQYF; DNA: TGTGCCAGCAGTCCCTCCAACAGGGGTTCCTACGAGCAGTACTTC; size: many; J: TRBJ2-7; V: TRBV12-3/TRBV12-4; D: TRBD1
CDR3: CASSPTHNQPQHF; DNA: TGTGCCAGCAGCCCGACCCACAATCAGCCCCAGCATTTT; size: few; J: TRBJ1-5; V: TRBV3-1; D: -
CDR3: CASSLNRGPETQYF; DNA: TGTGCCAGCAGCTTAAACAGGGGTCCCGAGACCCAGTACTTC; size: -; J: TRBJ2-5; V: TRBV11-2; D: TRBD1
CDR3: CASRGGRGRITNEQFF; DNA: TGCGCCAGCAGGGGAGGTCGTGGGAGGATCACCAATGAGCAGTTCTTC; size: many; J: TRBJ2-1; V: TRBV5-1; D: -
CDR3: CASTQLPGALNEQFF; DNA: TGTGCCAGCACCCAACTCCCCGGGGCACTCAATGAGCAGTTCTTC; size: -; J: TRBJ2-1; V: TRBV27; D: -
CDR3: CAWRSAGGHEQFF; DNA: TGTGCCTGGAGGTCGGCGGGAGGCCATGAGCAGTTCTTC; size: -; J: TRBJ2-1; V: TRBV30; D: TRBD2
CDR3: CASSRMSGTSGMGEQYF; DNA: TGCGCCAGCAGCCGAATGTCCGGGACTAGCGGCATGGGCGAGCAGTACTTC; size: few; J: TRBJ2-7; V: TRBV5-1; D: TRBD2
CDR3: CASSFRPGQDNEKLFF; DNA: TGTGCCAGCAGCTTTCGACCGGGACAGGATAATGAAAAACTGTTTTTT; size: few; J: TRBJ1-4; V: TRBV3-1; D: TRBD1
CDR3: CSARDPGLDKYNEQFF; DNA: TGCAGTGCTAGAGATCCAGGACTAGACAAATACAATGAGCAGTTCTTC; size: few; J: TRBJ2-1; V: TRBV20-1; D: TRBD2
CDR3: CASNKRGSSTDTQYF; DNA: TGCGCCAGCAATAAGCGGGGATCTAGCACAGATACGCAGTATTTT; size: -; J: TRBJ2-3; V: TRBV4-1; D: TRBD2
CDR3: CASSYSFVAGGEETQYF; DNA: TGTGCCAGCAGTTACTCGTTCGTAGCGGGGGGAGAAGAGACCCAGTACTTC; size: few; J: TRBJ2-5; V: TRBV6-2/TRBV6-3; D: TRBD2
CDR3: CASSYSTGTGELFF; DNA: TGTGCCAGCAGTTACTCGACTGGAACCGGGGAGCTGTTTTTT; size: -; J: TRBJ2-2; V: TRBV6-5; D: -
CDR3: CATSRDLSGYNEQFF; DNA: TGTGCCACCAGCAGAGATCTTTCAGGCTACAATGAGCAGTTCTTC; size: -; J: TRBJ2-1; V: TRBV15; D: -
CDR3: CASSSGTSGTYNEQFF; DNA: TGCGCCAGCAGCTCCGGGACTAGCGGGACGTACAATGAGCAGTTCTTC; size: -; J: TRBJ2-1; V: TRBV5-1; D: TRBD2
CDR3: CSATSGLAVYEQYF; DNA: TGCAGTGCTACCTCGGGACTAGCGGTATACGAGCAGTACTTC; size: few; J: TRBJ2-7; V: TRBV20-1; D: TRBD2
CDR3: CASRRTGERTDTQYF; DNA: TGCGCCAGCCGAAGGACAGGGGAGAGGACAGATACGCAGTATTTT; size: few; J: TRBJ2-3; V: TRBV4-1; D: TRBD1
CDR3: CASSQTGVVSPLHF; DNA: TGTGCCAGCAGCCAGACAGGGGTGGTTTCACCCCTCCACTTT; size: -; J: TRBJ1-6; V: TRBV12-3/TRBV12-4; D: TRBD1
CDR3: CASSEPGSLSLWNTIYF; DNA: TGTGCCAGCAGTGAACCGGGAAGCCTAAGTTTATGGAACACCATATATTTT; size: -; J: TRBJ1-3; V: TRBV6-1; D: -
CDR3: CASSYTGQGYEQYF; DNA: TGTGCCAGCAGTTACACGGGACAGGGCTACGAGCAGTACTTC; size: -; J: TRBJ2-7; V: TRBV6-2/TRBV6-3; D: TRBD1
CDR3: CASSPGSVTQETQYF; DNA: TGTGCCAGCAGCCCCGGGTCGGTAACCCAAGAGACCCAGTACTTC; size: -; J: TRBJ2-5; V: TRBV7-3; D: -
CDR3: CASSTGSGHNEQFF; DNA: TGTGCCAGCAGTACCGGCTCCGGACACAATGAGCAGTTCTTC; size: -; J: TRBJ2-1; V: TRBV12-3/TRBV12-4; D: -
CDR3: CASRHRGRVETQYF; DNA: TGTGCCAGCAGGCACAGGGGTCGGGTAGAGACCCAGTACTTC; size: many; J: TRBJ2-5; V: TRBV6-1; D: TRBD1
CDR3: CSVLPGSIGETQYF; DNA: TGCAGCGTCCTCCCTGGGTCGATTGGGGAGACCCAGTACTTC; size: many; J: TRBJ2-5; V: TRBV29-1; D: -
CDR3: CASSVGVYNEQFF; DNA: TGTGCCAGCAGCGTGGGGGTCTACAATGAGCAGTTCTTC; size: -; J: TRBJ2-1; V: TRBV9; D: -
CDR3: CSERRKSSYEQYF; DNA: TGCAGTGAACGACGTAAAAGCTCCTACGAGCAGTACTTC; size: few; J: TRBJ2-7; V: TRBV20-1; D: -
CDR3: CASSPSRLSDTQYF; DNA: TGTGCCAGCAGCCCTAGCAGACTGTCAGATACGCAGTATTTT; size: few; J: TRBJ2-3; V: TRBV7-9; D: -
CDR3: CSARDLKLSDEYF; DNA: TGCAGTGCTAGAGATCTGAAGTTAAGCGACGAGTACTTC; size: -; J: TRBJ2-4; V: TRBV20-1; D: -
CDR3: CASSLVAGGQAGELFF; DNA: TGTGCCAGCAGCTTAGTAGCGGGGGGGCAGGCCGGGGAGCTGTTTTTT; size: few; J: TRBJ2-2; V: TRBV7-2; D: TRBD2
CDR3: CASSPTGVGYTF; DNA: TGTGCCAGCAGCCCCACAGGAGTAGGCTACACCTTC; size: many; J: TRBJ1-2; V: TRBV12-3/TRBV12-4; D: -
CDR3: CASSPGPDRAGNTIYF; DNA: TGTGCCAGCAGCCCCGGCCCCGACAGGGCTGGAAACACCATATATTTT; size: few; J: TRBJ1-3; V: TRBV7-2; D: TRBD1
CDR3: CASSLGDRLSGNTIYF; DNA: TGCGCCAGCAGCTTGGGGGACAGACTCTCTGGAAACACCATATATTTT; size: -; J: TRBJ1-3; V: TRBV5-1; D: TRBD1